This TCR beta chain was captured in a study of blood T cell repertoires in COVID-19. Study summary: Samples taken during acute and convalescent COVID-19 were collected in the United States, Italy and Spain. Sample material is recorded as cDNA or gDNA derived from T cells, B-cell-depleted T cells, or PBMCs.

Original processing notes: Nucleated cell number was recorded as an estimate derived from reference gene primer amplification. Profiling relied on immunoSEQ multiplex PCR, and the TCRdb table lists in-frame clones only, not all of them. The D gene and trimming were derived from the DNA, and the V and J assignments and clone size from that table. Among more than 60,000 clones listed, around 82% were seen once. Sequenced sample: peripheral blood. This clonotype originated in a man between 60 and 75 years old with acute or convalescent COVID-19.

This CDR3 reads CASRGGSNTGELFF. The CDR3, as DNA: TGTGCCAGTCGAGGCGGCTCGAACACCGGGGAGCTGTTTTTT. The genes are TRBV6-6 and TRBJ2-2; D remains ambiguous. Germline CDR1 MNHNY, CDR2 SVGAGI (reference sequence). The ends were cut back, 9 bases at V and 0 bases at J, with 11 bases in the middle. This CDR3 comprises 14 residues.